What follows are 7 T cell receptor beta chains derived from one specimen sequenced in a study of blood T cell repertoires in COVID-19. The protocol was immunoSEQ multiplex PCR, while the TCRdb copy is restricted to in-frame clones and leaves out a portion. The data contain about 240,000 clones, roughly four fifths of them singletons. Sample: peripheral blood. These receptors were collected from a woman of 80 years or more with acute or convalescent COVID-19.

The V and J genes are TRBV28 and TRBJ1-1, with D tentatively TRBD1 (5 bases). CDR1 is MDHEN and CDR2 is SYDVKM in the germline V gene. This CDR3 is built from 15 residues. V gave up 6 bases and J gave up 1 base, with 15 bases separating them. The CDR3 nucleotides read TGTGCCAGCAGCCCCTCGTCAGGGTGGAACACTGAAGCTTTCTTT. Translation: CASSPSSGWNTEAFF.

This clone was observed a handful of times. The chain has TRBV7-3 and TRBJ2-1, with 7 bases aligning to TRBD1. With 4 bases clipped from V and 0 bases from J, the junction kept 3 bases outside the gene matches. Germline lookup yields CDR1 SGHTA and CDR2 FQGTGA. CDR3 size: 15 residues. The CDR3 nucleotides are TGTGCCAGCAGCTATGGGACAGACTCCTACAATGAGCAGTTCTTC. This sequence encodes CASSYGTDSYNEQFF.

A single count supports this clone. This chain joins TRBV6-5 and TRBJ1-4; maybe TRBD1 (6 bases). The CDR3 sequence is 14 residues long. Trimming took 6 bases from V and 8 from J, leaving 16 bases between them. CDR1 MNHEY and CDR2 SVGAGI come from the germline V gene. As DNA, the CDR3 is TGTGCCAGCAGCACACAGGGCTCTGGCGAAAAACTGTTTTTT. Amino acid sequence: CASSTQGSGEKLFF.

This chain uses TRBV27 with TRBJ1-4, with 7 positions matching TRBD1. This CDR3 region has 15 residues. Germline lookup yields CDR1 MNHEY and CDR2 SMNVEV (reference sequence). The ends lost 5 bases at V and 5 bases at J; junction bases unmatched: 8. The CDR3 reads CASSPTPGGNEKLFF. The CDR3 DNA sequence: TGTGCCAGCAGTCCAACGCCAGGGGGAAATGAAAAACTGTTTTTT.

The rearrangement joins TRBV7-6 to TRBJ1-6; TRBD1 matches 8 bases. V shed 5 bases and J 10 bases; nucleotides not matched to a gene: 10. This CDR3 is 15 amino acids long. Looked up from germline, CDR1 is SGHVS and CDR2 is FNYEAQ. CDR3 amino acids: CASSKGQGAGSPLHF. DNA of the CDR3: TGTGCCAGCAGCAAAGGACAGGGAGCCGGCTCACCCCTCCACTTT.

V and J are TRBV24-1 and TRBJ1-2; D remains unclear. Per germline, CDR1 KGHDR and CDR2 SFDVKD. The CDR3 is 18 amino acids. The V end was cut by 0 bases, the J end by 2 bases, with 18 bases between. The CDR3 here is CATSDLPSGWVSNYGYTF. DNA of the CDR3: TGTGCCACCAGTGATTTGCCGTCGGGTTGGGTTTCCAACTATGGCTACACCTTC.

The chain joins TRBV5-1 to TRBJ2-3; 9 nucleotides align to TRBD2. The germline CDR1 and CDR2 sequences are SGHRS and YFSETQ. After removal of 4 bases from V and 6 bases from J, the junction contained 12 bases not matched to a gene. The CDR3 loop spans 16 amino acids. The CDR3, as DNA: TGCGCCAGCAGCCCCCAGGCGGGGGGGCCTCGGGATACGCAGTATTTT. Protein product: CASSPQAGGPRDTQYF. The full variable domain, in which reference TRBV5-1 and TRBJ2-3 provide the parts outside the CDR3, is KAGVTQTPRYLIKTRGQQVTLSCSPISGHRSVSWYQQTPGQGLQFLFEYFSETQRNKGNFPGRFSGRQFSNSRSEMNVSTLELGDSALYLCASSPQAGGPRDTQYFGPGTRLTVL.